Below are 21 T cell receptor beta chains sequenced from a single sample in a study of blood T cell repertoires in COVID-19. Data came from immunoSEQ multiplex PCR; TCRdb stores just in-frame clones and leaves some out. The data show hundreds of thousands of clones, roughly 86% seen once. The source material was PBMCs or T cells enriched from blood (not recorded which). The receptors were sampled from a woman aged 30 to 39 who had recovered from COVID-19.

The chain is built from TRBV15 and TRBJ1-1; 7 nucleotides agree with TRBD1. This CDR3 contains 16 residues. The J segment lost 0 bases and the V segment lost 1 base, leaving 5 bases of the junction unmatched. Germline CDR1 reads LNHNV; CDR2 reads YYDKDF (reference sequence). The CDR3 loop reads CATSRGSQGVNTEAFF. The DNA of the CDR3 is TGTGCCACCAGCAGAGGATCTCAGGGGGTGAACACTGAAGCTTTCTTT.

J is TRBJ1-1 and V is TRBV6-6; 9 nucleotides match TRBD1. The V gene's germline CDR1 is MNHNY and CDR2 SVGAGI (reference sequence). The CDR3 runs 13 residues. The J segment lost 9 bases and the V segment lost 7 bases, leaving 9 bases of the junction unmatched. The CDR3 is CASTSRDREKAFF. The CDR3, as DNA: TGTGCCAGCACCAGCAGGGACAGGGAGAAAGCTTTCTTT.

The V call is TRBV15, the J call TRBJ2-3; no definite D call. The CDR3 runs to 14 residues. Per germline, CDR1 LNHNV and CDR2 YYDKDF (reference sequence). V shed 0 bases and J shed 2 bases, with 6 bases lying between them. The CDR3, as DNA: TGTGCCACCAGCAGAGATCCATTCACAGATACGCAGTATTTT. Translated, it gives CATSRDPFTDTQYF.

This clone was counted between two and nine times. The gene calls are TRBV2 and TRBJ2-2; 8 bases are a match to TRBD2. The CDR3 has 15 residues. From germline, CDR1 is SNHLY and CDR2 FYNNEI. Germline trimming cut 6 bases from V and 6 bases from J; bases unmatched to any gene: 9. CDR3 coding DNA: TGTGCCAGCAGCAGACTAGCGCGAAACCCCGGGGAGCTGTTTTTT. Protein sequence: CASSRLARNPGELFF. The entire variable domain, with the rest obtained from reference TRBV2 and TRBJ2-2, is as follows: EPEVTQTPSHQVTQMGQEVILRCVPISNHLYFYWYRQILGQKVEFLVSFYNNEISEKSEIFDDQFSVERPDGSNFTLKIRSTKLEDSAMYFCASSRLARNPGELFFGEGSRLTVL.

This clone was found once. Compared with germline, one end of the junction differs, possibly owing to a read error. The chain couples TRBV19 to TRBJ2-7; D is ambiguous. The CDR3 sequence is 13 residues long. CDR1 is LNHDA, CDR2 SQIVND, per germline (reference sequence). CDR3 nucleotides: TGTGCCAGTAGTGTAGACCAGACCTACGAGCAGTACTTC. It encodes CASSVDQTYEQYF.

The gene calls are TRBV18 and TRBJ2-3; 9 bases are a match to TRBD2. The CDR3 extends over 18 amino acids. Looked up from germline, CDR1 is KGHSH and CDR2 is LQKENI. The J segment lost 3 bases and the V segment lost 4 bases, leaving 14 bases of the junction unmatched. The DNA of the CDR3 is TGTGCCAGCTCACTCCAGCGGGGGGCCTCGACTGGAACAGATACGCAGTATTTT. Translating it yields CASSLQRGASTGTDTQYF.

The chain joins TRBV5-5 to TRBJ2-1, with D unclear. The V gene's germline CDR1 is SGHKS and CDR2 YYEKEE (reference sequence). CDR3 length equals 17 residues. The V end lost 0 bases, the J end lost 5 bases, and 18 bases lay between the germline ends. The DNA of the CDR3 is TGTGCCAGCAGCTTGGTCCGGCGGTTGGCGGTTCACAATGAGCAGTTCTTC. It yields the protein CASSLVRRLAVHNEQFF.

CDR3 sequence: CASSWAGGGFTDTQYF. CDR3 nucleotide sequence: TGTGCCAGCAGTTGGGCAGGGGGCGGATTCACAGATACGCAGTATTTT. The chain carries TRBV6-5 and TRBJ2-3; TRBD1 aligns across 8 bases. The germline V gene has CDR1 MNHEY and CDR2 SVGAGI. With V trimmed by 4 bases and J by 2 bases, 8 bases remained unmatched. The CDR3 consists of 16 residues.

The V and J genes are TRBV5-1 and TRBJ1-1, with TRBD1 identical over 11 bases. This CDR3 contains 18 residues. In germline, CDR1 is SGHRS, CDR2 YFSETQ. The junction had 15 bases not matched to a gene; V was cut back by 4 bases and J by 4 bases. CDR3 sequence reads: CASSPLPGQGGRSTEAFF. In DNA, the CDR3 is TGCGCCAGCAGCCCATTACCGGGACAGGGGGGTCGGAGCACTGAAGCTTTCTTT.

This clone was detected only a few times. The chain recombines TRBV2 with TRBJ1-2; no reliable D call. The germline V gene has CDR1 SNHLY and CDR2 FYNNEI. There are 12 residues in the CDR3. Trimming took off 6 bases at V and 6 bases at J, with 11 bases between the two ends. The CDR3 DNA is TGTGCCAGCAGCGGGAATAGGGATGGCTACACCTTC. Its protein product is CASSGNRDGYTF.

The sample holds one count of this clone. The rearrangement joins TRBV5-6 to TRBJ2-2; D unclear. Between the trimmed V and J ends, which lost 1 base and 6 bases, there was a span of 13 bases. Germline V gene lookup returns CDR1 SGHDT and CDR2 YYEEEE. CDR3 length equals 15 residues. The CDR3 loop reads CASSLFRSSPGELFF. CDR3 nucleotide sequence: TGTGCCAGCAGCTTGTTTAGGAGTAGTCCCGGGGAGCTGTTTTTT.

The rearrangement joins TRBV28 to TRBJ2-5; 7 bases are shared with TRBD2. Germline V lookup: CDR1 MDHEN, CDR2 SYDVKM. The CDR3 is 14 amino acids. The V and J ends lost 3 bases and 5 bases, in that order; junction bases with no gene match: 6. CDR3 in amino acids: CASSLGGRGETQYF. In nucleotides, the CDR3 is TGTGCCAGCAGTTTGGGCGGGAGAGGGGAGACCCAGTACTTC.

The CDR3 bases are TGTGCCAGCAGCTCATACAGGGACCTGGCCTACGAGCAGTACTTC. It translates to CASSSYRDLAYEQYF. The chain uses TRBV11-3 and TRBJ2-7; weak D call: TRBD1 (6 bases). Deletions cut 4 bases from V and 2 bases from J, with 15 bases between. The CDR3 loop spans 15 amino acids. CDR1 and CDR2 (germline): SGHNT, YENEEA.

The chain is built from TRBV9 and TRBJ1-2; D might be TRBD1 (5 bases). Trimming stripped 4 bases from V and 7 bases from J, with 17 bases between. In germline, CDR1 is SGDLS, CDR2 YYNGEE. CDR3 length: 14 residues. This chain's CDR3 is CASSSRGLSGGYTF. CDR3 bases: TGTGCCAGCAGCTCTAGGGGACTCTCGGGTGGCTACACCTTC. The full variable domain, with the rest looked up from reference TRBV9 and TRBJ1-2, is DSGVTQTPKHLITATGQRVTLRCSPRSGDLSVYWYQQSLDQGLQFLIQYYNGEERAKGNILERFSAQQFPDLHSELNLSSLELGDSALYFCASSSRGLSGGYTFGSGTRLTVV.

The V call is TRBV27, the J call TRBJ2-2; 9 bases align to TRBD1. Germline loops: CDR1 MNHEY, CDR2 SMNVEV (reference sequence). This CDR3 is 16 amino acids long. After removal of 7 bases from V and 5 bases from J, the junction contained 11 bases not matched to a gene. Here the CDR3 reads CASNLRQGGRTGELFF. Written as DNA, the CDR3 is TGTGCCAGCAACTTGCGACAGGGGGGAAGGACCGGGGAGCTGTTTTTT.

This sequence joins TRBV20-1 and TRBJ2-7; D is undetermined. Trimming pared 3 bases from V and 0 bases from J, leaving 9 bases between. Germline V gives CDR1 DFQATT, CDR2 SNEGSKA (reference sequence). This CDR3 is built from 13 residues. This chain's CDR3 is CSASNLISYEQYF. CDR3 nucleotides: TGCAGTGCTAGTAACTTAATCTCCTACGAGCAGTACTTC.

V usage is TRBV19 and J usage is TRBJ1-5, with D unclear. The CDR3 covers 12 residues. From germline, CDR1 is LNHDA and CDR2 SQIVND (reference sequence). V was trimmed by 6 bases and J by 3 bases, leaving 6 bases between them. CDR3 residues: CASSPHNQPQHF. CDR3 DNA: TGTGCCAGTAGCCCCCACAATCAGCCCCAGCATTTT. Drawing the rest from reference TRBV19 and TRBJ1-5, the complete variable domain is DGGITQSPKYLFRKEGQNVTLSCEQNLNHDAMYWYRQDPGQGLRLIYYSQIVNDFQKGDIAEGYSVSREKKESFPLTVTSAQKNPTAFYLCASSPHNQPQHFGDGTRLSIL.

This rearrangement joins TRBV27 to TRBJ1-5; D not resolved. CDR1 and CDR2 from the germline V gene are MNHEY and SMNVEV (reference sequence). This CDR3 contains 13 residues. The germline V and J ends were trimmed by 5 bases and 5 bases, with 10 bases remaining between them. This chain's CDR3 is CASSPGWDQPQHF. CDR3 coding DNA: TGTGCCAGCAGTCCAGGCTGGGATCAGCCCCAGCATTTT.

The chain joins TRBV5-6 to TRBJ2-7, with D possibly matching TRBD1 (6 bases). CDR3 length: 15 residues. With 0 bases removed from V and 2 bases from J, the gap between germline ends came to 12 bases. The germline CDR1 and CDR2 sequences are SGHDT and YYEEEE. This CDR3 reads CASSLVRQAPYEQYF. DNA of the CDR3: TGTGCCAGCAGCTTGGTTCGACAGGCTCCCTACGAGCAGTACTTC.

This sequence joins TRBV5-1 and TRBJ2-7; D may be TRBD2 (5 bases). The germline V gene encodes CDR1 SGHRS and CDR2 YFSETQ. The CDR3 extends over 13 amino acids. V was trimmed by 4 bases and J by 2 bases, leaving 10 bases between them. The CDR3 DNA sequence: TGCGCCAGCAGCCCCGACGGGACCTACGAGCAGTACTTC. As protein: CASSPDGTYEQYF.

The chain employs TRBV11-3 and TRBJ1-1; no reliable D call. Trimming pared 1 base from V and 5 bases from J, leaving 11 bases between. CDR1 is SGHNT and CDR2 is YENEEA in the germline V gene. There are 14 residues in the CDR3. CDR3: CASSLAPAVTEAFF. As DNA, the CDR3 is TGTGCCAGCAGCTTAGCCCCCGCGGTGACTGAAGCTTTCTTT.